Listed below are T cell receptor beta chains from one sample, sequenced in a study of shared clonotypes between healthy human individuals. TCRdb keeps only in-frame clones here, not all; method: immunoSEQ multiplex PCR. The sample includes about 520,000 clones, approximately 82% of them seen just once. Sequenced sample: PBMCs. The receptors originated from a woman aged 40 to 55 in good health. Some clones in this sample may be carry-over from other donors' samples. CDR3s include the opening cysteine and the closing phenylalanine or tryptophan. D genes are given only for firm matches. Only part of the rows carry a size: once, few, many, or a class if the clone is expanded.

j_call	clone_size	v_call	d_call	cdr3_nt	cdr3_aa
TRBJ2-7	.	TRBV29-1	TRBD1	TGCAGCGTAGGGGGGACAGGGGGCAGCGAGCAGTACTTC	CSVGGTGGSEQYF
TRBJ2-3	many	TRBV6-6	.	TGTGCCAGCAGTTACACCCACCGAGATACGCAGTATTTT	CASSYTHRDTQYF
TRBJ2-2	.	TRBV7-8	.	TGTGCCAGCAGAAGTCAGGGGCGCACCGGGGAGCTGTTTTTT	CASRSQGRTGELFF
TRBJ1-1	.	TRBV2	.	TGTGCCAGCAGTGAGGGTAACACTGAAGCTTTCTTT	CASSEGNTEAFF
TRBJ2-3	.	TRBV6-1	.	TGTGCCAGCACCGAAGGGCGTGGGTCCACAGATACGCAGTATTTT	CASTEGRGSTDTQYF
TRBJ2-1	.	TRBV7-9	TRBD2	TGTGCCAGCAGCTTTGGACTAGTCCACCGCGATGAGCAGTTCTTC	CASSFGLVHRDEQFF
TRBJ1-1	.	TRBV7-2	.	TGTGCCAGCAGCACCCGGACAGCTAACACTGAAGCTTTCTTT	CASSTRTANTEAFF
TRBJ2-1	.	TRBV6-6	TRBD2	TGTGCCAGCAGTTATGCGACTAGCGGGACCGGGCAAGAGCAGTTCTTC	CASSYATSGTGQEQFF
TRBJ1-2	.	TRBV13	.	TGTGCCAGCAGCTTAGTGGTTGGAGGCTACACCTTC	CASSLVVGGYTF
TRBJ2-2	.	TRBV4-1	TRBD1	TGCGCCAGCAGCCCCCAGGACAGGGACACCGGGGAGCTGTTTTTT	CASSPQDRDTGELFF
TRBJ2-3	.	TRBV7-2	TRBD1	TGTGCCAGCAGCCTCGGACAGGGCCGGACAGATACGCAGTATTTT	CASSLGQGRTDTQYF
TRBJ2-1	.	TRBV29-1	TRBD1	TGCAGCGTGAAAGACAGGGTTCTGTATGAGCAGTTCTTC	CSVKDRVLYEQFF
TRBJ2-2	.	TRBV27	TRBD2	TGTGCCAGCATGCGGGGGACCCTCGCCGGGGAGCTGTTTTTT	CASMRGTLAGELFF
TRBJ2-7	once	TRBV30	.	TGTGCCTGGAGTGTTGGGGCCCCCCTCGAGCAGTACTTC	CAWSVGAPLEQYF
TRBJ1-4	.	TRBV6-5	TRBD1	TGTGCCAGCAGTCGGACAGGGGAGAGCGAAAAACTGTTTTTT	CASSRTGESEKLFF
TRBJ2-7	once	TRBV4-3	.	TGCGCCAGCAGCCAAGTCTGGTCGACAGCCTACGAGCAGTACTTC	CASSQVWSTAYEQYF
TRBJ2-1	.	TRBV2	.	TGTGCCAGCATTCCGGACACCCAGGCCTACAATGAGCAGTTCTTC	CASIPDTQAYNEQFF
TRBJ1-3	.	TRBV7-3	.	TGTGCCAGCAGCCCCCGGTTCGCGGGCGAGGCTGGAAACACCATATATTTT	CASSPRFAGEAGNTIYF
TRBJ1-5	.	TRBV28	.	TGTGCCAGCACCCTCCTGGGGGGATATAGCAATCAGCCCCAGCATTTT	CASTLLGGYSNQPQHF
TRBJ2-2	.	TRBV19	TRBD2	TGTGCCAGTAGTGGGAGGGGGAACACCGGGGAGCTGTTTTTT	CASSGRGNTGELFF
TRBJ1-1	few	TRBV6-1	.	TGTGCCAGCAGAGTCCAGCCGAACACTGAAGCTTTCTTT	CASRVQPNTEAFF
TRBJ1-2	.	TRBV7-3	.	TGTGCCAGCAGCCCGGGACTCCCGGGGTATGGCTACACCTTC	CASSPGLPGYGYTF
TRBJ2-5	.	TRBV5-1	.	TGCGCCAGCAGCCGGGACCCTGAAGAGACCCAGTACTTC	CASSRDPEETQYF
TRBJ2-3	.	TRBV6-5	.	TGTGCCAGCAGCCCTGGGATCGCGGCAGATACGCAGTATTTT	CASSPGIAADTQYF
TRBJ2-7	.	TRBV9	TRBD2	TGTGCCAGCAGCGTAGCCCCGCTAGCGGGGACAATTGACGAGCAGTACTTC	CASSVAPLAGTIDEQYF
TRBJ2-7	.	TRBV7-9	.	TGTGCCAGCAGCTCGGAGGGACGGCCCCACGAGCAGTACTTC	CASSSEGRPHEQYF